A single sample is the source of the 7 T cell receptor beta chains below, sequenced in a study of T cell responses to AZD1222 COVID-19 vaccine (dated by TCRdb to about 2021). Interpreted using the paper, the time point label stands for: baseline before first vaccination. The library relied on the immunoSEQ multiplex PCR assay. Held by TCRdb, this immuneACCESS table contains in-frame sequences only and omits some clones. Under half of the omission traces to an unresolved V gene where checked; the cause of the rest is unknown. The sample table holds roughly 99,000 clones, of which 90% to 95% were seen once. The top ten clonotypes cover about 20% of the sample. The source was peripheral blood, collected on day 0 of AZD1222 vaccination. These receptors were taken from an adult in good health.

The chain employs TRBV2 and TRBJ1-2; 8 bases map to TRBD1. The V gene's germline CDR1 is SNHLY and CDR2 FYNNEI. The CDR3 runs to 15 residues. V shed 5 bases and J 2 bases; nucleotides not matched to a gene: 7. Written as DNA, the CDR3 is TGTGCCAGCAGTTATCAACCAGGGGGCAACTATGGCTACACCTTC. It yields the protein CASSYQPGGNYGYTF.

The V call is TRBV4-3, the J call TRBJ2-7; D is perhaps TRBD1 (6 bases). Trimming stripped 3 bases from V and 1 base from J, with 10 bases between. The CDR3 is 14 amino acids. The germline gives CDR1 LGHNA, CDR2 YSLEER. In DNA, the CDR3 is TGCGCCAGCAGCCAGCTTGGACAGTCCTACGAGCAGTACTTC. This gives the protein CASSQLGQSYEQYF.

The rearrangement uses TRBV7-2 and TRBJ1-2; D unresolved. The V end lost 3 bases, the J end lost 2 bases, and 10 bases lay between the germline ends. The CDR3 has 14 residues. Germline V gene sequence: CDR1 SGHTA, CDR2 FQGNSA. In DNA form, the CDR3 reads TGTGCCAGCAGCTTGGCCCCGGACAACTATGGCTACACCTTC. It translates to CASSLAPDNYGYTF.

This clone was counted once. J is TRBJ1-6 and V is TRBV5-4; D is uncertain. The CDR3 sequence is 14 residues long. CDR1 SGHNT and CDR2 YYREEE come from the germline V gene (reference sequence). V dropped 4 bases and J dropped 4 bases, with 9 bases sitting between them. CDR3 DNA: TGTGCCAGCAGCCGGACGGGTTATAATTCACCCCTCCACTTT. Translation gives CASSRTGYNSPLHF.

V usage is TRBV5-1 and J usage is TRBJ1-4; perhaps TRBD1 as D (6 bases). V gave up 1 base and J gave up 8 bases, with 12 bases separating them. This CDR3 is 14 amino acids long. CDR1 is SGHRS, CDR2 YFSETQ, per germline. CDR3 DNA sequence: TGCGCCAGCAGCTTGTTAGGGGGAGGCGAAAAACTGTTTTTT. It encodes CASSLLGGGEKLFF.

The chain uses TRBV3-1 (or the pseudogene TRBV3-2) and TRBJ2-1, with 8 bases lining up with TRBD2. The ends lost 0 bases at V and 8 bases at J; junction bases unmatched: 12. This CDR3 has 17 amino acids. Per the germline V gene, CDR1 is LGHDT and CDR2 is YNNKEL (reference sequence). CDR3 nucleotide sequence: TGTGCCAGCAGCCAAGACGGGAGCGGGGGATCTTGGGATGAGCAGTTCTTC. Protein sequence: CASSQDGSGGSWDEQFF.

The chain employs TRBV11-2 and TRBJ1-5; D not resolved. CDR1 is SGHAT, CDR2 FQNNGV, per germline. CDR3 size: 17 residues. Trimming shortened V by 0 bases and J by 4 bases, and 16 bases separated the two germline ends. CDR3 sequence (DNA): TGTGCCAGCAGCTTAGATTCACACCTAGTGAGGAATCAGCCCCAGCATTTT. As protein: CASSLDSHLVRNQPQHF.